The clone carrying this TCR beta chain appeared once. The CDR3 has 15 amino acids. The V gene lost 4 bases and the J gene lost 1 base, with 13 bases spanning the gap. In germline, CDR1 is MNHNY, CDR2 SVGAGI (reference sequence). The data originate from a study of blood T cell repertoires in COVID-19. The repertoire was sequenced with immunoSEQ multiplex PCR; TCRdb's copy has only in-frame clones and lacks some. Among about 70,000 clones listed, around nine tenths were seen once. This clonotype was obtained from a woman aged 55-69 years with acute or convalescent COVID-19. The sequenced sample was peripheral blood. The J gene is TRBJ1-1, the V gene TRBV6-6, with no clear D. In DNA form, the CDR3 reads TGTGCCAGCAGTTTCGATCCCGGCGGGAACACTGAAGCTTTCTTT. Its translation is CASSFDPGGNTEAFF.